What follows is one T cell receptor beta chain and its context. This clonotype was picked up a small number of times. It has no known antigen specificity. Qualities for individual bases were not recorded, and no much larger clone is one base off. The entry originates in a study of response to subunit inactivated influenza vaccine (dated by TCRdb to 2017 to 2018). Broadly, across the study: The study used deep quantitative T cell receptor repertoire profiling to track responses to a trivalent subunit inactivated influenza vaccine.

Beyond this particular receptor, the publication reports: The authors proposed that each seasonal influenza vaccination may bring in only a limited number of new T cells.

The CDR1 and CDR2 encoded by the germline V gene are SGHTA and FQGNSA. The CDR3 holds 14 amino acids from the cysteine to the phenylalanine. The retained sequence is limited to the CDR3, 42 bases, with the frame set at the first base. Relative to germline, V is 6 bases shorter and J is 2 bases shorter, with 12 bases between their ends. Library preparation employed RT-PCR. Instrument on record: Illumina HiSeq 2500. The raw public reads went through TCRdb reprocessing: fastp at Q25, MiXCR clone calling, in-frame beta chains kept. Rows are combined by CDR3 protein, so each entry shows the most common genes and DNA. This sample is represented by approximately 730,000 distinct CDR3 sequences; 14% of them were singletons. The top ten clones comprise 6% to 8% of the sample.

Sequencing was performed on PBMCs from blood, taken 14 days before vaccination. The clonotype comes from a man aged 45-60 years who received an inactivated influenza vaccine. Donor details come from another sample of the same person, matched by shared clones. The rearrangement combines TRBV7-2 with TRBJ2-3; the D gene is perhaps TRBD1, from 5 matching bases. The bases are TGTGCCAGCAGGTCCGCAGGGAACACAGATACGCAGTATTTT. Translated, this gives CASRSAGNTDTQYF.